These 20 T cell receptor beta chains originate from one sample sequenced in a study of T cells after yellow fever vaccination. TCRdb independently ran MiXCR on the 5' RACE reads; one entry per CDR3 protein. In the table there are 350,000 to 550,000 distinct CDR3 sequences, roughly 20% of which are singletons. Here the sequenced sample was PBMCs, taken before the yellow fever booster vaccination. All receptors derive from a man aged 18 to 30 who received the YFV17D yellow fever vaccine.

This clonotype has more than one count but fewer than ten. The V and J genes are TRBV20-1 and TRBJ2-7; 10 bases align to TRBD1. J lost 0 bases, V lost 2 bases, and 4 bases had no gene match. This CDR3 has 15 residues. Germline assignment: CDR1 DFQATT and CDR2 SNEGSKA (reference sequence). CDR3 coding DNA: TGCAGTGCTAGACCCGGGACAGGGGCCTCCTACGAGCAGTACGTC. Encoded protein: CSARPGTGASYEQYV.

CDR3: CASGWVRSGGGRYEQYF. In DNA form, the CDR3 reads TGTGCCAGCGGGTGGGTTCGTAGCGGGGGTGGTCGCTACGAGCAGTACTTC. V usage is TRBV27 and J usage is TRBJ2-7, with 9 bases that match TRBD2. The CDR3 covers 17 residues. Per the germline V gene, CDR1 is MNHEY and CDR2 is SMNVEV (reference sequence). V trimming: 8 bases; J trimming: 3 bases; junction bases outside the gene matches: 17.

V and J are TRBV18 and TRBJ2-1, with D perhaps TRBD2 (6 bases). Trimming stripped 2 bases from V and 4 bases from J, with 12 bases between. The CDR3 has 15 residues. Germline assignment: CDR1 KGHSH and CDR2 LQKENI. The CDR3 bases are TGTGCCAGCTCACCAGTGGCGGGGCCGTACAATGAGCAGTTCTTC. Translation: CASSPVAGPYNEQFF.

The V and J genes are TRBV6-2 or TRBV6-3 and TRBJ2-5; no firm D call. The CDR3 loop spans 13 amino acids. The V end lost 8 bases, the J end lost 6 bases, and 16 bases lay between the germline ends. In germline, CDR1 is MNHEY, CDR2 SVGEGT. The CDR3 protein is CASSPTGRKTQYF. The CDR3 coding sequence is TGTGCCAGCTCTCCGACGGGCCGGAAGACCCAGTACTTC.

In this sample, this clonotype turned up a few times. V gene TRBV18 combines with J gene TRBJ2-3; 8 bases align to TRBD2. The CDR3 runs to 15 residues. The V and J ends lost 6 bases and 4 bases, in that order; junction bases with no gene match: 9. Germline CDR1 is KGHSH and CDR2 is LQKENI. In DNA, the CDR3 is TGTGCCAGCTCGAAAAGCGGGGGATACCCAGATACGCAGTATTTT. Amino acids: CASSKSGGYPDTQYF.

This rearrangement joins TRBV6-1 to TRBJ2-6; D not certain. This CDR3 contains 14 residues. CDR1 MNHNS and CDR2 SASEGT come from the germline V gene. Between the trimmed V and J ends, which lost 7 bases and 3 bases, there was a span of 10 bases. CDR3 DNA sequence: TGTGCCAGCACCCGGACGGGTGGGGCCAACGTCCTGACTTTC. Its translation is CASTRTGGANVLTF.

The chain joins TRBV12-3 or TRBV12-4 to TRBJ2-3; no reliable D call. V lost 7 bases and J lost 6, with 8 bases in between. This CDR3 spans 11 amino acids. CDR3 loop: CASTDGDTQYF. CDR3 bases: TGTGCCAGCACCGACGGGGATACGCAGTATTTT.

This clonotype has at least ten counts. This chain connects TRBV12-3 or TRBV12-4 to TRBJ1-1; the match to TRBD1 covers 8 bases. V dropped 9 bases and J dropped 4; count of bases not matched to a gene: 7. The CDR3 runs 13 residues. The CDR3 region is CASMTTGGTEAFF. DNA of the CDR3: TGTGCCAGTATGACTACAGGGGGCACTGAAGCTTTCTTT.

The J gene is TRBJ2-7, the V gene TRBV7-9; 8 positions agree with TRBD1. This CDR3 contains 13 residues. The V gene end was trimmed by 4 bases and the J gene end by 5 bases; junction bases not matched to a gene: 4. The germline V gene has CDR1 SEHNR and CDR2 FQNEAQ (reference sequence). CDR3 sequence: CASSSGGWNEQYV. The CDR3 region has the DNA TGTGCCAGCAGCTCAGGGGGCTGGAACGAGCAGTACGTC.

This clonotype was picked up many times. This sequence joins TRBV6-1 and TRBJ1-5; D is undetermined. In germline, CDR1 is MNHNS, CDR2 SASEGT. The CDR3 contains 11 residues. With 1 base removed from V and 11 bases from J, the gap between germline ends came to 6 bases. CDR3 DNA sequence: TGTGCCAGCAGTGAAGAAACGACCCAGCATTTT. Translating gives CASSEETTQHF.

J is TRBJ2-5 and V is TRBV5-1; D possibly corresponds to TRBD2 (5 bases). V lost 0 bases, J lost 4 bases, and 16 bases lay in between. CDR1 SGHRS and CDR2 YFSETQ come from the germline V gene. The CDR3 sequence is 16 residues long. In nucleotides, the CDR3 is TGCGCCAGCAGCTTGGTCGGTGGCGCTAGCCGAGAGACCCAGTACTTC. Its translation: CASSLVGGASRETQYF.

This chain connects TRBV7-2 to TRBJ1-2, with 8 bases lining up with TRBD1. The CDR3 has 15 amino acids. After removal of 1 base from V and 3 bases from J, the junction contained 4 bases not matched to a gene. The germline V gene has CDR1 SGHTA and CDR2 FQGNSA. The CDR3 region has the DNA TGTGCCAGCAGCTTAGAGGTGACAGGGGACTATGGCTACACCTTC. It encodes CASSLEVTGDYGYTF.

Only a few counts were recorded for this clonotype. The chain is built from TRBV9 and TRBJ2-3; the D gene could be TRBD1 or TRBD2 (7 bases each). The V and J ends lost 4 bases and 10 bases respectively, with 16 bases between them. This CDR3 is 13 amino acids long. Per germline, CDR1 SGDLS and CDR2 YYNGEE. CDR3 nucleotide sequence: TGTGCCAGCAGCATCAGGGGGGGAGACGCGCAGTATTTT. The encoded protein is CASSIRGGDAQYF.

This sequence joins TRBV5-1 and TRBJ1-2; 8 bases map to TRBD1. Germline V gene data show CDR1 as SGHRS and CDR2 as YFSETQ. With V trimmed by 3 bases and J by 2 bases, 6 bases remained unmatched. CDR3 length: 15 residues. This chain's CDR3 is CASSYRTGRNYGYTF. CDR3 bases: TGCGCCAGCAGCTACCGGACAGGGAGGAACTATGGCTACACCTTC.

The V gene is TRBV4-3, the J gene TRBJ1-5, with D maybe TRBD1 (5 bases). The V gene's germline CDR1 is LGHNA and CDR2 YSLEER. V dropped 0 bases and J dropped 7 bases, with 16 bases sitting between them. The CDR3 consists of 16 residues. DNA of the CDR3: TGCGCCAGCAGCCAAGATCGGGGGTCGTTCAACCAGCCCCAGCATTTT. Translating it yields CASSQDRGSFNQPQHF.

This chain joins TRBV12-3 or TRBV12-4 and TRBJ1-5, with D perhaps matching TRBD1 (5 bases). V gave up 4 bases and J gave up 0 bases, with 7 bases separating them. The CDR3 totals 14 residues. For the CDR3, the DNA is TGTGCCAGCAGTTACGGACATAGCAATCAGCCCCAGCATTTT. This codes for CASSYGHSNQPQHF.

The chain has TRBV30 and TRBJ1-5, with D perhaps matching TRBD1 (6 bases). Germline assignment: CDR1 GTSNPN and CDR2 SVGIG (reference sequence). Trimming shortened V by 1 base and J by 5 bases, and 12 bases separated the two germline ends. The CDR3 sequence is 14 residues long. The CDR3 is CAWSGDNGYQPQHF. The CDR3, as DNA: TGTGCCTGGAGTGGGGACAACGGCTATCAGCCCCAGCATTTT.

This clonotype appeared a few times. The chain combines TRBV7-9 with TRBJ1-1; the D gene is possibly TRBD1 (6 bases). The CDR3 runs to 12 residues. V shed 5 bases and J shed 8 bases, with 12 bases lying between them. The V gene's germline CDR1 is SEHNR and CDR2 FQNEAQ (reference sequence). The CDR3 loop reads CASSLMGGEAFF. CDR3 nucleotide sequence: TGTGCCAGCAGCCTAATGGGGGGCGAAGCTTTCTTT.

The CDR3 DNA reads TGTGCCACCAGTGATTTACCGGGACATAGCACCGGGGAGCTGTTTTTT. It translates to CATSDLPGHSTGELFF. This chain connects TRBV24-1 to TRBJ2-2, with a weak D call TRBD1 (6 bases). This CDR3 has 16 amino acids. V was trimmed by 1 base and J by 4 bases, leaving 12 bases between them. Germline V gene data show CDR1 as KGHDR and CDR2 as SFDVKD.

This clonotype was observed a handful of times. This chain joins TRBV6-2 or TRBV6-3 and TRBJ1-1; TRBD1 might be the D (6 bases). Trimming removed 4 bases from V and 4 bases from J, with 16 bases in between. This CDR3 is 15 amino acids long. Germline V CDR1 and CDR2: MNHEY, SVGEGT. The CDR3 reads CASSSPDRWGTEAFF. The DNA for the CDR3 is TGTGCCAGCAGTTCACCAGACAGGTGGGGCACTGAAGCTTTCTTT.